Shown below are 8 T cell receptor beta chains from a single sample sequenced in a study of beta chain features in type 1 diabetes. Of the isolated RNA, all was reverse transcribed, and so the sequenced material was expressed TCRB transcripts. Sequenced by immunoSEQ multiplex PCR; TCRdb stores in-frame clones only, minus some. The sample has about 340,000 clones, approximately 8.2% seen once; the top ten hold approximately 0.44%. The sequenced material came from central memory CD4+ T cells from blood. These receptors were obtained from a woman younger than 30 in good health.

This sequence joins TRBV5-1 and TRBJ2-7; 7 nucleotides align to TRBD1. The CDR3 length is 15 residues. Germline CDR1 reads SGHRS; CDR2 reads YFSETQ. J was trimmed by 2 bases and V by 3 bases; bases with no gene match: 8. CDR3 loop: CASSSPGTATYEQYF. The CDR3 DNA reads as TGCGCCAGCAGCTCCCCCGGGACAGCGACCTACGAGCAGTACTTC.

This clone was recorded a few times. This chain joins TRBV20-1 and TRBJ2-1; D not resolved. CDR1 is DFQATT and CDR2 is SNEGSKA in the germline V gene (reference sequence). V was pared by 3 bases and J by 8 bases, with 5 bases between. This CDR3 region has 10 residues. CDR3: CSARADEQFF. As DNA, the CDR3 is TGCAGTGCTAGGGCCGATGAGCAGTTCTTC.

Only a few counts were recorded for this clone. The junction departs from germline at one end; a sequencing error may be responsible. This sequence joins TRBV7-2 and TRBJ2-3, with no clear D. The CDR3 runs to 15 residues. CDR1 and CDR2 from the germline V gene are SGHTA and FQGNSA. The CDR3 is CASSQIFSRTDTQYF. In nucleotides, the CDR3 is TGCGCCAGCAGCCAAATCTTCTCTCGCACAGATACGCAGTATTTT.

The chain joins TRBV5-1 to TRBJ2-1; 14 nucleotides match TRBD2. Germline CDR1 is SGHRS and CDR2 is YFSETQ. The CDR3 is 14 amino acids. The V segment lost 7 bases and the J segment 7 bases; nucleotides outside the gene matches: 4. DNA of the CDR3: TGCGCCAGCTCCGGGACTAGCGGGAGTAATGAGCAGTTCTTC. Translating it yields CASSGTSGSNEQFF.

This clone was detected a few times. Other nucleotide sequences in the sample specify the same CDR3. The chain employs TRBV7-2 and TRBJ2-3; TRBD2 agrees at 7 bases. CDR3 length equals 13 residues. Germline CDR1 reads SGHTA; CDR2 reads FQGNSA. The trim removed 4 bases at V and 6 bases at J, leaving 4 bases unmatched. The CDR3 DNA reads as TGTGCCAGCAGCTACCGACTAGCTGATACGCAGTATTTT. Protein: CASSYRLADTQYF.

The chain is built from TRBV18 and TRBJ1-5; maybe TRBD1 (6 bases). The CDR3 has 14 residues. V lost 6 bases to trimming and J lost 4 bases, with 13 bases between them. Germline CDR1 KGHSH, CDR2 LQKENI. Written as DNA, the CDR3 is TGTGCCAGCTCTCAGGACAGAGTTAATCAGCCCCAGCATTTT. Amino acids: CASSQDRVNQPQHF.

There are many counts of this clone. The rearrangement joins TRBV19 to TRBJ2-3, with D hard to call. CDR1 and CDR2 from the germline V gene are LNHDA and SQIVND (reference sequence). V was cut by 5 bases and J by 4 bases, with 4 bases left in between. This CDR3 has 11 amino acids. The CDR3 nucleotides read TGTGCCAGTAGTTCGGCAGATACGCAGTATTTT. As protein: CASSSADTQYF.

This clone was counted a few times. The chain combines TRBV28 with TRBJ2-2, with a tentative D call TRBD2 (5 bases). Trimming took off 5 bases at V and 1 base at J, with 11 bases between the two ends. CDR1 and CDR2 from the germline V gene are MDHEN and SYDVKM. The CDR3 has 15 residues. Written as DNA, the CDR3 is TGTGCCAGCAGTACAGCGGAGTTGAACACCGGGGAGCTGTTTTTT. As protein: CASSTAELNTGELFF.